This T cell receptor (beta chain) derives from a study of cytotoxic CD8 clonotypes in ibrutinib-treated CLL. Findings of the study overall: Treatment saw public clonotypes, which were uncommon, either contract or stay stable.

Using immunoSEQ multiplex PCR, the repertoire was profiled, and TCRdb retains in-frame clones only, with some absent. The sample gives some 92,000 clones, approximately 77% of which show up once; 20% to 25% is in the top ten. Worth noting for this clone: Its cognate antigen is unknown.

The CDR3 extends over 13 amino acids. V dropped 4 bases and J dropped 5 bases, with 12 bases sitting between them. Germline loops: CDR1 SGDLS, CDR2 YYNGEE. The sequences come from PBMCs, collected after 24 months of ibrutinib treatment. The chain has TRBV9 and TRBJ1-1, with D unclear. The sequence was obtained from a human donor with chronic lymphocytic leukemia. CDR3 region: CASSILEGTEAFF. DNA of the CDR3: TGTGCCAGCAGCATCCTAGAGGGTACTGAAGCTTTCTTT.